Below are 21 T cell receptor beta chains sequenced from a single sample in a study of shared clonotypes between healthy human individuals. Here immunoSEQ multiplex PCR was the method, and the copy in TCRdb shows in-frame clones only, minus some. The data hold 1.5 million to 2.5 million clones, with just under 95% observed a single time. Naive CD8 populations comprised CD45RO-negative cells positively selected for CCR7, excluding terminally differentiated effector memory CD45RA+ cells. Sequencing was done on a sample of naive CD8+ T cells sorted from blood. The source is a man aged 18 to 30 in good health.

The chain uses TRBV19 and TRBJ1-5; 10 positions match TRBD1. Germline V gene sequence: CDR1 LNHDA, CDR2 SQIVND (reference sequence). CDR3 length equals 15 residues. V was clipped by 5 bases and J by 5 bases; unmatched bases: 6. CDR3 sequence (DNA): TGTGCCAGTAGTGCCCGGGACAGGGGCTATCAGCCCCAGCATTTT. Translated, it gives CASSARDRGYQPQHF.

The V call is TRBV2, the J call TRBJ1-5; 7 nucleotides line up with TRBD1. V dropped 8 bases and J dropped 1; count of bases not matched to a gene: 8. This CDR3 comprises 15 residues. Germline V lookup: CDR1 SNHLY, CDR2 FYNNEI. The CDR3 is CASALGTVSNQPQHF. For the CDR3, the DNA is TGTGCCAGCGCCTTAGGGACAGTAAGCAATCAGCCCCAGCATTTT.

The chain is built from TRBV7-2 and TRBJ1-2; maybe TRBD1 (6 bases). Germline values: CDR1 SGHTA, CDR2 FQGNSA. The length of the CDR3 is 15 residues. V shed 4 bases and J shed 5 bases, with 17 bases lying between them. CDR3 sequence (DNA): TGTGCCAGCAGCTACCTGGGGGGCTTGGGTTATGGCTACACCTTC. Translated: CASSYLGGLGYGYTF. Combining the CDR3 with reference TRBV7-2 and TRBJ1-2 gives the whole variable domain GAGVSQSPSNKVTEKGKDVELRCDPISGHTALYWYRQSLGQGLEFLIYFQGNSAPDKSGLPSDRFSAERTGGSVSTLTIQRTQQEDSAVYLCASSYLGGLGYGYTFGSGTRLTVV.

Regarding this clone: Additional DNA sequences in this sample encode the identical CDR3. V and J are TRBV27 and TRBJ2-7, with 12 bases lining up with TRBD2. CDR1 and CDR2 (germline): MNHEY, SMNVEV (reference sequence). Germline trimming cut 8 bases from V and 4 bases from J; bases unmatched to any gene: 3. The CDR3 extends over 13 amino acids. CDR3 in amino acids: CASGLAGGYEQYF. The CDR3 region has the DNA TGTGCCAGCGGTCTAGCGGGGGGGTACGAGCAGTACTTC.

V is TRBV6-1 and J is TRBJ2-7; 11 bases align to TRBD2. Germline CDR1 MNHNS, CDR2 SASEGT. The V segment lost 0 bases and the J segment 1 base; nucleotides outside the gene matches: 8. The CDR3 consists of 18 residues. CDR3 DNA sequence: TGTGCCAGCAGTGAAGCGGACCAGGGACTAGCGGTTTCCTACGAGCAGTACTTC. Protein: CASSEADQGLAVSYEQYF.

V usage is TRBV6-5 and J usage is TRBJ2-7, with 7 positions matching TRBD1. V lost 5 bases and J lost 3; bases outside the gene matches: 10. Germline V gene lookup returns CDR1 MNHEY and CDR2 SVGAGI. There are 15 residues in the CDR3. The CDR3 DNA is TGTGCCAGCAGTACAAGACAGGGTGGCGACTACGAGCAGTACTTC. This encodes CASSTRQGGDYEQYF.

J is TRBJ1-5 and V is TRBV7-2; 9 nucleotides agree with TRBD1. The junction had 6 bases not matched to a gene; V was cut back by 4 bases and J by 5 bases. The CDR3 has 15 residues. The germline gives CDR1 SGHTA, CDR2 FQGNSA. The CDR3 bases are TGTGCCAGCAGCTCGACAGGGGGGAGTTATCAGCCCCAGCATTTT. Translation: CASSSTGGSYQPQHF.

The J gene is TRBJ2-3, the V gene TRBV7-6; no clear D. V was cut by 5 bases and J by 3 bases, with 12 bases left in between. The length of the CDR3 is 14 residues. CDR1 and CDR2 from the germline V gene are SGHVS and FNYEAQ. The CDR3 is CASSGLDGTDTQYF. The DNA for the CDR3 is TGTGCCAGCAGCGGGCTAGATGGTACAGATACGCAGTATTTT.

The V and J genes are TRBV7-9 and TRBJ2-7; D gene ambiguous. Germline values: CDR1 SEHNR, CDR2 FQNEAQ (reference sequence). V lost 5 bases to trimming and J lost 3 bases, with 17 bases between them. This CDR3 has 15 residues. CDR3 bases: TGTGCCAGCAGCCCATGGGATCGAGAGGACTACGAGCAGTACTTC. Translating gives CASSPWDREDYEQYF.

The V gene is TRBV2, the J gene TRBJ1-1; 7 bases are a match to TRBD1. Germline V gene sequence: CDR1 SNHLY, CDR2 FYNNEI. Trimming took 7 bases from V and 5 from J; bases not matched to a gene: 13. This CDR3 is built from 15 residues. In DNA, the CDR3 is TGTGCCAGCACCGCCAAGGGGGCCGGGTGGACTGAAGCTTTCTTT. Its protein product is CASTAKGAGWTEAFF.

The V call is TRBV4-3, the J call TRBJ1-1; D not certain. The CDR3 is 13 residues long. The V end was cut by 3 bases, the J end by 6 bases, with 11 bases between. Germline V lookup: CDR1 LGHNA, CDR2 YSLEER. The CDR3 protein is CASSHLGSSEAFF. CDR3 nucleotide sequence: TGCGCCAGCAGCCATCTAGGTTCATCTGAAGCTTTCTTT.

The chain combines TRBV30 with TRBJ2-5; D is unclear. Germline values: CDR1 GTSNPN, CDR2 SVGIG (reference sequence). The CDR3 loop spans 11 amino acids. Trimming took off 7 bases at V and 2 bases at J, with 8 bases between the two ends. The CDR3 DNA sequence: TGTGCCTCCGTTACTCAAGAGACCCAGTACTTC. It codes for CASVTQETQYF.

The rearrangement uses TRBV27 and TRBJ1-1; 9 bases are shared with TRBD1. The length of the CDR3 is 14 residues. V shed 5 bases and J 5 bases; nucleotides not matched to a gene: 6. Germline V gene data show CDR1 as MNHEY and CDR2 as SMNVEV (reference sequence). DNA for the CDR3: TGTGCCAGCAGTCCACAGGGGGCGCAAACTGAAGCTTTCTTT. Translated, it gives CASSPQGAQTEAFF.

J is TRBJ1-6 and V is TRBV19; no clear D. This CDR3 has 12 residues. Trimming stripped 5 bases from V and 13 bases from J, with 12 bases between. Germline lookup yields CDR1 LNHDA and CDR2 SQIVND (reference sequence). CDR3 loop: CASSAYSLPLHF. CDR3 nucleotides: TGTGCCAGTAGTGCGTACAGCCTTCCCCTCCACTTT.

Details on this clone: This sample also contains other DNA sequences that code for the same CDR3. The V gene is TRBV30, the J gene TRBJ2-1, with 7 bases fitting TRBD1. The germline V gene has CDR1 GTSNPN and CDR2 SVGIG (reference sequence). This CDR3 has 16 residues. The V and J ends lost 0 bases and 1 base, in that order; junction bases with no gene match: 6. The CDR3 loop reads CAWSVRAGGSYNEQFF. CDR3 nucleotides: TGTGCCTGGAGTGTAAGGGCAGGGGGTTCCTACAATGAGCAGTTCTTC.

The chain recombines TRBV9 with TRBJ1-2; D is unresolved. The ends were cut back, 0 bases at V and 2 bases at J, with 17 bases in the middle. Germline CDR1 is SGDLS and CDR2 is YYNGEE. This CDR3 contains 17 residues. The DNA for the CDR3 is TGTGCCAGCAGCGTAGACGGGGAAGGGCACTTAAACTATGGCTACACCTTC. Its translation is CASSVDGEGHLNYGYTF.

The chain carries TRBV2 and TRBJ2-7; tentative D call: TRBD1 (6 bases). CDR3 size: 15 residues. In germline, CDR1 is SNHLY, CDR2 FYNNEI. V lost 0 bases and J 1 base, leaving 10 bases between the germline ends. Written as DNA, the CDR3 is TGTGCCAGCAGTGAAGCATTAGGACAGTCCTACGAGCAGTACTTC. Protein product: CASSEALGQSYEQYF.

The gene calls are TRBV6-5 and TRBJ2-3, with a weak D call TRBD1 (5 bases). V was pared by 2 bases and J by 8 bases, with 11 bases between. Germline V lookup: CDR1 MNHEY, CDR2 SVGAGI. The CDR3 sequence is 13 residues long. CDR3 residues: CASSYADTGTQYF. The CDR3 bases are TGTGCCAGCAGTTACGCGGACACTGGTACGCAGTATTTT.

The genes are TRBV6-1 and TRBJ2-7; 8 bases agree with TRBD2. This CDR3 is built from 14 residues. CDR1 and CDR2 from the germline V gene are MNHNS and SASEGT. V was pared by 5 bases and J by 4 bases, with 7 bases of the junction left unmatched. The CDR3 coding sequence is TGTGCCAGCAGTCACACCGGGGGGGTATACGAGCAGTACTTC. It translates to CASSHTGGVYEQYF.

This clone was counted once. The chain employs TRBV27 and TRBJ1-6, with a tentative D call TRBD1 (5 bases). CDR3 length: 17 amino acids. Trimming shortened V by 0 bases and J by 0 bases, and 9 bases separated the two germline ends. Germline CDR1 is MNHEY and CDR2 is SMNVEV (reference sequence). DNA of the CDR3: TGTGCCAGCAGTTTATCGACAGAACCCTCCTATAATTCACCCCTCCACTTT. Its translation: CASSLSTEPSYNSPLHF.

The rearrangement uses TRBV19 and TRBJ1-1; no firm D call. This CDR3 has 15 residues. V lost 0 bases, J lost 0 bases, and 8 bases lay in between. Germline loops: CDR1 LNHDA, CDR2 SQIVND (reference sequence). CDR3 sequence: CASSIEGNMNTEAFF. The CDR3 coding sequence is TGTGCCAGTAGTATAGAAGGCAACATGAACACTGAAGCTTTCTTT.